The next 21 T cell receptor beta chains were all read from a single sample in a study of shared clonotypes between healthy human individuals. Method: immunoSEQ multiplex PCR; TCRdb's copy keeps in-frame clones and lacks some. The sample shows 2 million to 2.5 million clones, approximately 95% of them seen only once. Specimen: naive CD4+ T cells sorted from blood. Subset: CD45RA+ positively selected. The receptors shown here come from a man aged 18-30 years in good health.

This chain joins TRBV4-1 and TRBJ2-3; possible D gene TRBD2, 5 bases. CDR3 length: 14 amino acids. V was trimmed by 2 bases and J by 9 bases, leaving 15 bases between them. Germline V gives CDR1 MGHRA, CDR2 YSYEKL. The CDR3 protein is CASSQRLAGVTQYF. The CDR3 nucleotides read TGCGCCAGCAGCCAACGGCTAGCTGGGGTAACGCAGTATTTT.

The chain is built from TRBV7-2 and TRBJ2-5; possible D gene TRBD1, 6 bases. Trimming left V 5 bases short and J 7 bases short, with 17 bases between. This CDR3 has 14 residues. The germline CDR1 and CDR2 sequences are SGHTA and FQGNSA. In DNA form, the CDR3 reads TGTGCCAGCAGCAGCCTTCAGGGGCTTGGGACCCAGTACTTC. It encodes CASSSLQGLGTQYF.

The CDR3 nucleotides read TGTGCCAGCAGCTTAACGGGACAGTTGGAGGCTATGAATCAGCCCCAGCATTTT. Protein product: CASSLTGQLEAMNQPQHF. The gene calls are TRBV7-3 and TRBJ1-5; TRBD1 aligns across 7 bases. Germline CDR1 SGHTA, CDR2 FQGTGA. The length of the CDR3 is 18 residues. V lost 0 bases to trimming and J lost 4 bases; unmatched junction nucleotides: 12.

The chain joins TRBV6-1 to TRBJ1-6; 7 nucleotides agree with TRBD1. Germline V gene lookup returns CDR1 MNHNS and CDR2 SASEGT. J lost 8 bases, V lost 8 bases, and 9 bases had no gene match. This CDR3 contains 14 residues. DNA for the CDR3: TGTGCCAGCGCGAGGACAGGCATAGATTCACCCCTCCACTTT. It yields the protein CASARTGIDSPLHF.

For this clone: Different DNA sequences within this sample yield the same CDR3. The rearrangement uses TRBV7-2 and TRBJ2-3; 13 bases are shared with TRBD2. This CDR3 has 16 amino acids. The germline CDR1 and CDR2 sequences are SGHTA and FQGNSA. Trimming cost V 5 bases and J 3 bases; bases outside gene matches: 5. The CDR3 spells CASSPRLAGGTDTQYF. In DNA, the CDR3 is TGTGCCAGCAGCCCCCGACTAGCGGGGGGAACAGATACGCAGTATTTT.

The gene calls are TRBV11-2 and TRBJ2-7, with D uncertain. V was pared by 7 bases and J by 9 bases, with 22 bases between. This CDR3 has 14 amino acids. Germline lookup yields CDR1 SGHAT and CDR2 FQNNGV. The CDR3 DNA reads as TGTGCCAGCAAGAGCCCTTCCTTGGACGCCGGGCAGTACTTC. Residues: CASKSPSLDAGQYF.

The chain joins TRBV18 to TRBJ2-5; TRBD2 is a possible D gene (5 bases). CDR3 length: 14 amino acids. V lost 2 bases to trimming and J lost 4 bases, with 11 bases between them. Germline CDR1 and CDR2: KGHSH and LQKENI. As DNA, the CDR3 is TGTGCCAGCTCACCAGGAGTAGCGCCAGAGACCCAGTACTTC. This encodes CASSPGVAPETQYF.

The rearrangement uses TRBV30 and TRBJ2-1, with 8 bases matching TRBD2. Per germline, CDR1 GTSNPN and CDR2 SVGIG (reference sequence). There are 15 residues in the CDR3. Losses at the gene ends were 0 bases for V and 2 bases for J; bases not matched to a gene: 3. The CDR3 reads CAWSVRGGPYNEQFF. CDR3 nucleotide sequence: TGTGCCTGGAGTGTACGGGGGGGGCCCTACAATGAGCAGTTCTTC.

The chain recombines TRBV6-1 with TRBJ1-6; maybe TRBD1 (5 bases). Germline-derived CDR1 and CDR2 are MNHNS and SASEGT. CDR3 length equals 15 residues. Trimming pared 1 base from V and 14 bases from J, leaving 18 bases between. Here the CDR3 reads CASSEGSVTAESLHF. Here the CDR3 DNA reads TGTGCCAGCAGTGAAGGGTCCGTGACAGCGGAGTCCCTCCACTTT.

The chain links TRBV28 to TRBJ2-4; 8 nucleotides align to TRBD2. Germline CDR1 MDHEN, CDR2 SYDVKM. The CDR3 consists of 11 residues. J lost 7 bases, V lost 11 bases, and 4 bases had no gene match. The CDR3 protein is CAGGGQNIQYF. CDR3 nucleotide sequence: TGTGCCGGCGGGGGGCAGAACATTCAGTACTTC.

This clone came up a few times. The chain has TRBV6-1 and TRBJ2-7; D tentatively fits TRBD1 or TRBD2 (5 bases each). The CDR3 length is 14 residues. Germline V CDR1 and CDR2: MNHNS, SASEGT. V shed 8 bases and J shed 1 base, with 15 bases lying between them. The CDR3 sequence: CASREGTVSYEQYF. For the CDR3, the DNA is TGTGCCAGCCGCGAGGGGACGGTATCCTACGAGCAGTACTTC.

The CDR3 is CASSPSGTGAAGELFF. The CDR3 nucleotides are TGTGCCAGCAGCCCATCCGGGACAGGGGCGGCCGGGGAGCTGTTTTTT. This chain connects TRBV7-9 to TRBJ2-2; 10 nucleotides align to TRBD1. This CDR3 comprises 16 residues. Germline values: CDR1 SEHNR, CDR2 FQNEAQ (reference sequence). V was pared by 5 bases and J by 6 bases, with 9 bases of the junction left unmatched.

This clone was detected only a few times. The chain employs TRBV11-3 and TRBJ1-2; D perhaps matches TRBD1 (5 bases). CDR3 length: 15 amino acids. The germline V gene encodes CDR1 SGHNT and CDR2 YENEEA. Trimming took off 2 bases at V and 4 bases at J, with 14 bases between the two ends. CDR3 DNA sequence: TGTGCCAGCAGCTTAAGGGACCTCGGGCCCTATGGCTACACCTTC. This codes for CASSLRDLGPYGYTF.

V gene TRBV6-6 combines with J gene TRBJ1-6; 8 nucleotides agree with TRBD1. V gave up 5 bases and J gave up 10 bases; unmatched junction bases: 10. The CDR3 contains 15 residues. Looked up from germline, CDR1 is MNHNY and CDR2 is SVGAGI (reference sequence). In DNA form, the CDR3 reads TGTGCCAGCAGTCTACGTGGGGGACAGGACTCACCCCTCCACTTT. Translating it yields CASSLRGGQDSPLHF.

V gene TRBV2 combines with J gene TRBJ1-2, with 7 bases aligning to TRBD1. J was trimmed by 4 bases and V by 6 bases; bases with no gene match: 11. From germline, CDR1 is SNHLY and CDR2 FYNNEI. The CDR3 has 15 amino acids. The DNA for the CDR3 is TGTGCCAGCAGAGGGCCACAGGGGATGGGCTATGGCTACACCTTC. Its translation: CASRGPQGMGYGYTF.

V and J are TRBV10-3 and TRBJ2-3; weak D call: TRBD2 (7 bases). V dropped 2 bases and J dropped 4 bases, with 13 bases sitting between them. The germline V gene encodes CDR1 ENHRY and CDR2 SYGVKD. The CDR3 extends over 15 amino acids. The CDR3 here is CAISERGGDSDTQYF. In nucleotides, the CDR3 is TGTGCCATCAGTGAGAGGGGGGGGGACTCAGATACGCAGTATTTT.

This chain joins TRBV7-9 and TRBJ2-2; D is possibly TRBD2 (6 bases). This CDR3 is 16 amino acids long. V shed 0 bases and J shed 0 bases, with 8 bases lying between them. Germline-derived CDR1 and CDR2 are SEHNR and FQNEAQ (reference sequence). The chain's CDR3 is CASSLAVAANTGELFF. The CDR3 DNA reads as TGTGCCAGCAGCTTAGCGGTAGCGGCGAACACCGGGGAGCTGTTTTTT. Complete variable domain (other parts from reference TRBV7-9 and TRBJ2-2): DTGVSQNPRHKITKRGQNVTFRCDPISEHNRLYWYRQTLGQGPEFLTYFQNEAQLEKSRLLSDRFSAERPKGSFSTLEIQRTEQGDSAMYLCASSLAVAANTGELFFGEGSRLTVL.

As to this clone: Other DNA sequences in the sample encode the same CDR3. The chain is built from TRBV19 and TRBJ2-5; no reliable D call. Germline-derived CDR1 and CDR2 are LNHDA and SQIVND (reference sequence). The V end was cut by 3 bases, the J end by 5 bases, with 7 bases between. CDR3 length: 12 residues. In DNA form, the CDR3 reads TGTGCCAGTAGTATGCAACAGGAGACCCAGTACTTC. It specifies CASSMQQETQYF.

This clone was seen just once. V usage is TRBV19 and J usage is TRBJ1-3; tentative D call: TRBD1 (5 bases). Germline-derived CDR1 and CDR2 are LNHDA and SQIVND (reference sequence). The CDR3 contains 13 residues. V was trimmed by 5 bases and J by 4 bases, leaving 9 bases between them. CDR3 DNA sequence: TGTGCCAGTAGTTCAAAGGGGGGAAACACCATATATTTT. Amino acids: CASSSKGGNTIYF. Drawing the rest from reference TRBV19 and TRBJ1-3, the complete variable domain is DGGITQSPKYLFRKEGQNVTLSCEQNLNHDAMYWYRQDPGQGLRLIYYSQIVNDFQKGDIAEGYSVSREKKESFPLTVTSAQKNPTAFYLCASSSKGGNTIYFGEGSWLTVV.

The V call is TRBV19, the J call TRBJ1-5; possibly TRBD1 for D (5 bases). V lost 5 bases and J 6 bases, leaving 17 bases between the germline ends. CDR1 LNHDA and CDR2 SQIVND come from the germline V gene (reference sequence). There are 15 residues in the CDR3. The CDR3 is CASSAAGIITQPQHF. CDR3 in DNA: TGTGCCAGTAGTGCCGCAGGGATTATCACTCAGCCCCAGCATTTT.

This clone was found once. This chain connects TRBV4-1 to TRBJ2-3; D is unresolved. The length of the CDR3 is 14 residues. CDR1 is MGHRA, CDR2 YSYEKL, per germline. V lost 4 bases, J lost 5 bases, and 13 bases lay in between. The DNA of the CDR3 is TGCGCCAGCAGCCCGCGGCAAATGGGAGATACGCAGTATTTT. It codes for CASSPRQMGDTQYF.